This T cell receptor beta chain emerged from a study of post-analysis software for immune sequencing data. Study-level points and caveats: There was significantly lower normalized Chao1 diversity in multiple sclerosis patients than in controls. Controls had lower frequencies than patients of a handful of TRBV segments, which included TRBV5-6, TRBV5-1 and TRBV20-1.

The library was made from cDNA and included unique molecular identifiers. TCRdb reprocessed the PCR reads via MiXCR and lists one record per CDR3 protein. The sample lists hundreds of thousands of distinct CDR3 sequences, around 53% occurring once. J lost 4 bases, V lost 11 bases, and 10 bases had no gene match. There are 14 residues in the CDR3. The germline CDR1 and CDR2 sequences are ENHRY and SYGVKD. As to this clonotype: Its antigen is unknown.

This TCR was recovered from a girl aged 5-17 years with multiple sclerosis. The rearrangement uses TRBV10-3 and TRBJ2-3; 9 bases line up with TRBD1. The sample consisted of blood. The CDR3 DNA reads as TGTGCCGTATACGGGACAGGGTCTCCAGATACGCAGTATTTT. This gives the protein CAVYGTGSPDTQYF.